This TCR beta chain was documented in a study of cytomegalovirus exposure and HLA in healthy donors. Researchers ran the PCR with 60 Vbeta and 13 Jbeta primers. Some clones are missing from TCRdb's copy, which holds only in-frame ones; the method was immunoSEQ multiplex PCR. The repertoire has approximately 190,000 clones, just under 70% of them found once; the top ten carry less than 3%. Per the germline V gene, CDR1 is LNHDA and CDR2 is SQIVND (reference sequence). Germline trimming cut 7 bases from V and 4 bases from J; bases unmatched to any gene: 8. This CDR3 has 15 amino acids. Details on this clone: Its antigen remains unknown. The sample has other DNA sequences that encode this CDR3 too.

Broader study findings: As confirmed in vitro, three CMV-associated chains were specific for CMV antigens. It was reported that the classifier diagnosed cytomegalovirus status with high specificity and sensitivity in both the original and validation cohorts. The study labeled 150 or so TCR beta chains cytomegalovirus-associated. Apparent HLA restriction characterized most CMV-associated TCR beta chains in a later analysis.

The sequence was obtained from a man aged 35 to 55 in good health and CMV-seropositive. Sequences were obtained from PBMCs. This rearrangement joins TRBV19 to TRBJ1-5, with 9 bases aligning to TRBD1. In nucleotides, the CDR3 is TGTGCCAGTATCTCGGACAGGGGCGTGAATCAGCCCCAGCATTTT. Encoded protein: CASISDRGVNQPQHF.